This entry features one T cell receptor (beta chain) sequence. Its antigen is not identified. This specimen comes from a study of post-analysis software for immune sequencing data. The authors incorporated unique molecular identifiers into the TCR beta cDNA libraries. One entry per CDR3 protein, called by TCRdb with MiXCR from the PCR reads. This sample has roughly 540,000 distinct CDR3 sequences, with under 40% found just once. Study conclusions and caveats: Controls had lower frequencies than patients of four or five TRBV segments, which included TRBV5-6, TRBV5-1 and TRBV20-1.

Trimming cost V 0 bases and J 10 bases, with 17 bases left between them. The CDR3 runs 15 residues. Germline V gene data show CDR1 as ENHRY and CDR2 as SYGVKD. The sequence came from a girl aged 2-17 years with multiple sclerosis. The sample taken for sequencing was blood. The genes are TRBV10-3 and TRBJ2-3, with a tentative D call TRBD2 (6 bases). The CDR3 here is CAISESSGGRAAQYF. DNA of the CDR3: TGTGCCATCAGTGAGTCCTCCGGGGGACGCGCTGCGCAGTATTTT.